These T cell receptor beta chains were read from a single sample in a study of cytomegalovirus exposure and HLA in healthy donors. Assay used: immunoSEQ multiplex PCR; TCRdb lists only in-frame clones, some missing. The repertoire table contains 130,000 to 150,000 clones. Specimen: PBMCs. Every receptor here comes from a male donor in good health and CMV-seronegative. Both conserved end residues are part of each CDR3. The order of the fields is D gene, CDR3 length, J gene, V gene, CDR3 DNA, CDR3 protein. D genes are given only for firm matches.

- | 17 | TRBJ2-1 | TRBV12-5 | TGTGCTAGTGGTTTCTCCCCCTCCCGGGTTCCCTACAATGAGCAGTTCTTC | CASGFSPSRVPYNEQFF
- | 15 | TRBJ1-3 | TRBV5-6 | TGTGCCAGCAGCTTGGACACCAGCTCTGGAAACACCATATATTTT | CASSLDTSSGNTIYF
TRBD1 | 13 | TRBJ2-2 | TRBV11-2 | TGTGCCACCGGACAGGCGCCTCGGGAGGAGCTGTTTTTT | CATGQAPREELFF
TRBD1 | 16 | TRBJ1-4 | TRBV9 | TGTGCCAGCAGCCACAGGGGCGGGAATTTTAATGAAAAACTGTTTTTT | CASSHRGGNFNEKLFF
- | 14 | TRBJ2-7 | TRBV29-1 | TGCAGCGTTGACGTCAGGGATACTTCCTACGAGCAGTACTTC | CSVDVRDTSYEQYF
TRBD1 | 15 | TRBJ2-7 | TRBV7-3 | TGTGCCAGCAGCCTAACAGGGGGCAGCTCCTACGAGCAGTACTTC | CASSLTGGSSYEQYF
- | 14 | TRBJ2-7 | TRBV6-5 | TGTGCCAGCAGTATACTCCTTACCCCCTACGAGCAGTACTTC | CASSILLTPYEQYF
TRBD2 | 14 | TRBJ2-1 | TRBV2 | TGTGCCAGCACGGGACTAGCGTTTAACAATGAGCAGTTCTTC | CASTGLAFNNEQFF
- | 14 | TRBJ2-3 | TRBV2 | TGTGCCAGCAGTATGATGCTAACCACAGATACGCAGTATTTT | CASSMMLTTDTQYF
- | 14 | TRBJ2-7 | TRBV2 | TGTGCCAGCAGTGAAGCTAGCCTGCCATACGAGCAGTACTTC | CASSEASLPYEQYF
TRBD1 | 15 | TRBJ1-6 | TRBV6-1 | TGTGCCAGCAGTGAAAGTGGCAGGGGGACTTCACCCCTCCACTTT | CASSESGRGTSPLHF
- | 14 | TRBJ2-7 | TRBV10-2 | TGCGCCAGCCGCCTCGACCAGGGGCCCGACGAGCAGTACTTC | CASRLDQGPDEQYF
TRBD1 | 17 | TRBJ1-1 | TRBV19 | TGTGCCAGTATCCGCAGGGGGCAGGTCATGATGAACACTGAAGCTTTCTTT | CASIRRGQVMMNTEAFF
- | 11 | TRBJ2-1 | TRBV30 | TGTGCCTGCTACGGGAGCAATGAGCAGTTCTTC | CACYGSNEQFF
TRBD1 | 12 | TRBJ1-2 | TRBV7-2 | TGTGCCAGCAGCATCACAGGGGACCACTACACCTTC | CASSITGDHYTF
- | 11 | TRBJ2-7 | TRBV5-6 | TGTGCCAGCAGCGTACAAAAAAGGCAGTACTTC | CASSVQKRQYF
TRBD1 | 15 | TRBJ2-5 | TRBV30 | TGTGCCTGGAGCAGATACTGGGACAGCCAAGAGACCCAGTACTTC | CAWSRYWDSQETQYF
- | 12 | TRBJ2-2 | TRBV5-4 | TGTGCCAGCAGCTTCCTAACCGGGGAGCTGTTTTTT | CASSFLTGELFF
- | 14 | TRBJ2-7 | TRBV19 | TGTGCCAGTAGTATCGACGGGGGAACCTACGAGCAGTACTTC | CASSIDGGTYEQYF
TRBD2 | 14 | TRBJ2-7 | TRBV28 | TGTGCCAGCAGTTATGTGGGGGGGGGTGGCGAGCAGTACTTC | CASSYVGGGGEQYF
- | 12 | TRBJ2-1 | TRBV6-5 | TGTGCCAGCGGCGAGGGAAACAATGAGCAGTTCTTC | CASGEGNNEQFF
- | 16 | TRBJ2-7 | TRBV9 | TGTGCCAGCAGCGGGGGGCTAGGGGCCCTCTCCTACGAGCAGTACTTC | CASSGGLGALSYEQYF